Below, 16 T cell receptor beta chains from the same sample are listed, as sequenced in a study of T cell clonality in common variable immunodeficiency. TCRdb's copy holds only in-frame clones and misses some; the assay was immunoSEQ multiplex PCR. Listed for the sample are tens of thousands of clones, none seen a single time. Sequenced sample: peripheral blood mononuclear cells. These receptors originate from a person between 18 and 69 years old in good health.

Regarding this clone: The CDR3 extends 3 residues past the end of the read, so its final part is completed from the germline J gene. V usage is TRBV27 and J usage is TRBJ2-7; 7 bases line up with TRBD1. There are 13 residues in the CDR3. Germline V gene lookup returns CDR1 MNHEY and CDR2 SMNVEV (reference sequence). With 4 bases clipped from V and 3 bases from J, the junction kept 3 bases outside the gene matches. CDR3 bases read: TGTGCCAGCAGTTCGGGACAGAGCTACGAG. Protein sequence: CASSSGQSYE. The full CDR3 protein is CASSSGQSYEQYF.

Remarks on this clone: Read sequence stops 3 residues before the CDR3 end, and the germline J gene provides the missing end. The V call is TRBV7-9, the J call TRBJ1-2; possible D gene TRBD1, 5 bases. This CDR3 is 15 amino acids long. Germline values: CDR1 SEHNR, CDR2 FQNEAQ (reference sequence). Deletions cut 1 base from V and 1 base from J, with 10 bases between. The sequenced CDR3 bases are TGTGCCAGCAGCTTAGGGGGGGGAGGTAACTATGGC. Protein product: CASSLGGGGNYG. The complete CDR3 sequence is CASSLGGGGNYGYTF. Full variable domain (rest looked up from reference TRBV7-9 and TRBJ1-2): DTGVSQNPRHKITKRGQNVTFRCDPISEHNRLYWYRQTLGQGPEFLTYFQNEAQLEKSRLLSDRFSAERPKGSFSTLEIQRTEQGDSAMYLCASSLGGGGNYGYTFGSGTRLTVV.

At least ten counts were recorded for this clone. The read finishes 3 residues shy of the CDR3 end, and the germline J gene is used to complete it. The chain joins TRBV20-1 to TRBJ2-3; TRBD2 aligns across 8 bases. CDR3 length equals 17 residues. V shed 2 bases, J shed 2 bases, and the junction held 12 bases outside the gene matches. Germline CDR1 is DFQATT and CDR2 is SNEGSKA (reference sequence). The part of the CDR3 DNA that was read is TGCAGTGCTAGACCCGAGTGGGTAGCGGGATTCACAGATACG. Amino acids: CSARPEWVAGFTDT. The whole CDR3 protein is CSARPEWVAGFTDTQYF.

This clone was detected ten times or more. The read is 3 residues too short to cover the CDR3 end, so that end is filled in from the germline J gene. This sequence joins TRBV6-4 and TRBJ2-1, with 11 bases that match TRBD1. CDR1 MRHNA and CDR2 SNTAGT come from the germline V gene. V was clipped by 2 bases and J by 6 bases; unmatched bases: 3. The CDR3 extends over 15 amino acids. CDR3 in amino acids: CASSDPGQGGNEQFF. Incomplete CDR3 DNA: TGTGCCAGCAGTGACCCGGGACAGGGGGGCAATGAG.

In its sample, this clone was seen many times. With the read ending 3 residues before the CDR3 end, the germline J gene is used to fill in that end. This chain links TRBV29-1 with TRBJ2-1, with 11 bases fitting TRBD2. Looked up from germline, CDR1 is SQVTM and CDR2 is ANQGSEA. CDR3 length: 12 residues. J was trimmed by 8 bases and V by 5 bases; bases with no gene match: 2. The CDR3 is CSVWTSGYEQFF. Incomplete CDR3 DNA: TGCAGCGTTTGGACTAGCGGGTATGAG.

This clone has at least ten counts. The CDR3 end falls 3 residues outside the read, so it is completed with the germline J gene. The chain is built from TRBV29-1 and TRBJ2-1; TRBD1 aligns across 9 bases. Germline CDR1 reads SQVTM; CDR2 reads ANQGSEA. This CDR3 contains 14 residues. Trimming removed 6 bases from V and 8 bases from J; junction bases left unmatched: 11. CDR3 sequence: CSVGEGQGGDEQFF. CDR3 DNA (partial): TGCAGCGTGGGGGAGGGACAGGGAGGGGATGAG.

The chain's CDR3 is CASSMGANTEAFF. CDR3 DNA (partial): TGTGCCAGTAGTATGGGGGCGAACACTGAA. The chain employs TRBV19 and TRBJ1-1; a possible D gene is TRBD1 (6 bases). Read sequence stops 3 residues before the CDR3 end, and the germline J gene provides the missing end. With 3 bases removed from V and 1 base from J, the gap between germline ends came to 6 bases. The CDR3 has 13 amino acids. CDR1 and CDR2 from the germline V gene are LNHDA and SQIVND (reference sequence).

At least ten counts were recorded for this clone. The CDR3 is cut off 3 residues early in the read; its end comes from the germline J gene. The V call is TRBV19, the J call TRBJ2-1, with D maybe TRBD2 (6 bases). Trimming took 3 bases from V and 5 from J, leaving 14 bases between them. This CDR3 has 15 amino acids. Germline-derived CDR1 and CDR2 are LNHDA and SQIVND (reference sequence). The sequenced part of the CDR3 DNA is TGTGCCAGTAGTATCGTATCCCCGGGGGACAATGAG. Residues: CASSIVSPGDNE. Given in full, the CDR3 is CASSIVSPGDNEQFF.

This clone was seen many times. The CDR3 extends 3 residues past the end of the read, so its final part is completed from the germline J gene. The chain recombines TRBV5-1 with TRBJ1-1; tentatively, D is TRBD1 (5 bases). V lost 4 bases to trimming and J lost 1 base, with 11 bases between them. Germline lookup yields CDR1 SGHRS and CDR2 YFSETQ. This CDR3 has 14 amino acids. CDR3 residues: CASSGGTGNTEAFF. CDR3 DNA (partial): TGCGCCAGCAGCGGCGGGACTGGGAACACTGAA. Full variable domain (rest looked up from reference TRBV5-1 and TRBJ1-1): KAGVTQTPRYLIKTRGQQVTLSCSPISGHRSVSWYQQTPGQGLQFLFEYFSETQRNKGNFPGRFSGRQFSNSRSEMNVSTLELGDSALYLCASSGGTGNTEAFFGQGTRLTVV.

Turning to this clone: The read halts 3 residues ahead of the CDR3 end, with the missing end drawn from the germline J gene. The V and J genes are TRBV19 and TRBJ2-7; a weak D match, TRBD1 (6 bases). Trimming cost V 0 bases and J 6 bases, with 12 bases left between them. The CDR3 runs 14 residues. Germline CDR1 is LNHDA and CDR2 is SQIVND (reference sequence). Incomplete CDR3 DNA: TGTGCCAGTAGTATAGACCACCGAGGGGGCGAG. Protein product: CASSIDHRGGE. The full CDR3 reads CASSIDHRGGEQYF.

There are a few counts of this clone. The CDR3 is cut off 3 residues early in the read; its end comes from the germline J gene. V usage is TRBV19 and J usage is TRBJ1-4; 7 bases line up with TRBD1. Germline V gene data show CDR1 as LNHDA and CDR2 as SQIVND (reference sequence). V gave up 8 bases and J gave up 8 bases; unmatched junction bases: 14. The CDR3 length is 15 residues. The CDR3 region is CASRRNRGPREKLFF. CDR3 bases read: TGTGCCAGTCGCCGAAACAGGGGCCCAAGGGAAAAA.

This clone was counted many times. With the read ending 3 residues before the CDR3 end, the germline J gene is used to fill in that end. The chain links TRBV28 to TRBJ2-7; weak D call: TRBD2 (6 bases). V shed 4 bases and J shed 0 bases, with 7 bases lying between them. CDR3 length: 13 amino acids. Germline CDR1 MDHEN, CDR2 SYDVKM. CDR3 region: CASSSTSSYEQYF. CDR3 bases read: TGTGCCAGCAGTTCGACTAGCTCCTACGAG.

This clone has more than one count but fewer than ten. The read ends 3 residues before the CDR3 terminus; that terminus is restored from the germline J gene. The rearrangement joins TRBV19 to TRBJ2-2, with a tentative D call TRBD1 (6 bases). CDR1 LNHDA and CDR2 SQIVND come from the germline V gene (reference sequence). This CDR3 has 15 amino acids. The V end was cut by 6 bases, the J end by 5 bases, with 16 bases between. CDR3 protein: CASRLQGPGTGELFF. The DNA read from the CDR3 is TGTGCCAGTAGACTACAGGGCCCAGGGACCGGGGAG.

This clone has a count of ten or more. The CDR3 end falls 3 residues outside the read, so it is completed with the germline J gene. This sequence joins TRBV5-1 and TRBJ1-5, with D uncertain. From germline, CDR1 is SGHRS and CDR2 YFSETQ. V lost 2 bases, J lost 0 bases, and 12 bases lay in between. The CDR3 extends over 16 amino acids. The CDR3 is CASSLAGSHSNQPQHF. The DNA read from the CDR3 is TGCGCCAGCAGCTTAGCGGGCAGCCATAGCAATCAGCCC.

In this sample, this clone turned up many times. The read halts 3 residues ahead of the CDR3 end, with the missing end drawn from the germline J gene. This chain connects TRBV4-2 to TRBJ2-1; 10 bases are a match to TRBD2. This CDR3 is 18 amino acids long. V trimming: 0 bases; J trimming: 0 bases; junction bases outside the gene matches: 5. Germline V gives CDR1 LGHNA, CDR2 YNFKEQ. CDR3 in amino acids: CASSQDRLAGYSYNEQFF. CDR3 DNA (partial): TGTGCCAGCAGCCAAGACCGACTAGCGGGTTACTCCTACAATGAG.

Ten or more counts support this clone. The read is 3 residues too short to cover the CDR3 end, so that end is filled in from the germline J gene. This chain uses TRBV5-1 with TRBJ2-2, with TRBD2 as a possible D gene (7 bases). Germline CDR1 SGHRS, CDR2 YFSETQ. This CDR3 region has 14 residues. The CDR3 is CASSFGGREEKLFF. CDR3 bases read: TGCGCCAGCAGCTTCGGGGGGCGGGAAGAAAAG.